This section outlines one TCR beta chain sequence together with its context. Antigen unknown. The germline V and J ends were trimmed by 5 bases and 1 base, with 18 bases remaining between them. Germline V CDR1 and CDR2: SNHLY, FYNNEI. The CDR3 is made up of 16 amino acids. These data belong to a study of T cell repertoires in cytomegalovirus infection. Whole-study context: The authors used CMV epitopes that were HLA-C-restricted (recently identified) and HLA-B-restricted (well studied). Shared public TCR beta signatures pointed to both CMV infection and a matching HLA type.

TCRdb reanalysed the reads using MiXCR and keeps one entry per CDR3 protein. The table has 150,000 to 200,000 distinct CDR3 sequences, roughly a fifth seen once; the top ten hold around a quarter. Study-level findings and limits: Carriers of CMV and the relevant HLA type were discriminated by public TCR beta frequency. Clonotypes of TCR beta that were HLA-C-restricted and CMV-specific dominated the ex vivo response.

The chain has TRBV2 and TRBJ2-7, with D possibly being TRBD1 or TRBD2 (6 bases each). The specimen comprised CD8+ T cells from cultured PBMCs, sampled from culture after CMV antigen stimulation. The sequence came from a human donor in good health (CMV status not recorded). Some clones in this sample may be carry-over from other donors' samples. CDR3 loop: CASSRTEVGLSYEQYF. In DNA, the CDR3 is TGTGCCAGCAGTCGGACAGAAGTAGGACTATCCTACGAGCAGTACTTC.